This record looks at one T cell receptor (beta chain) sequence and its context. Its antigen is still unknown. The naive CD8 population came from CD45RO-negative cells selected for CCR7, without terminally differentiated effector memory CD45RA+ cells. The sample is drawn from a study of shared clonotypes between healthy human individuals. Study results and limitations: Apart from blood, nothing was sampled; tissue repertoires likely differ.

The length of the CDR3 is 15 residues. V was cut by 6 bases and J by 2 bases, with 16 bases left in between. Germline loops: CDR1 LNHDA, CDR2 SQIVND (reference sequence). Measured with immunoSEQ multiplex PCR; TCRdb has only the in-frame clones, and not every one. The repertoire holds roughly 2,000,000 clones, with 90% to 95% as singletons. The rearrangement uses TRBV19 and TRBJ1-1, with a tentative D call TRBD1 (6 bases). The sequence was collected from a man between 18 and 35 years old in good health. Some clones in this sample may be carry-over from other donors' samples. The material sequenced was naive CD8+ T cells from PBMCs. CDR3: CASRGVWGLNTEAFF. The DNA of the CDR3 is TGTGCCAGTAGGGGTGTCTGGGGGCTCAACACTGAAGCTTTCTTT.